The 17 T cell receptor beta chains given below trace back to one sample, sequenced in a study of regulatory T cells in long-lasting Graves disease. As for time point: newly diagnosed GD, antithyroid drugs for less than 3 months. PBMC-extracted RNA yielded the TCR library. Relying on iRepertoire HTBI primers and Arm-PCR of CDR3 regions, the team built TCR beta libraries. TCRdb recomputed calls from the multiplex PCR reads with MiXCR, one row per CDR3 protein. This table has around 230,000 distinct CDR3 sequences, approximately 20% appearing once. This specimen consisted of peripheral blood mononuclear cells (PBMCs), obtained at new diagnosis, from a patient treated with antithyroid drugs. The source is a female donor with Graves disease.

This clonotype came up many times. This chain connects TRBV11-2 to TRBJ2-1, with TRBD2 identical over 9 bases. The CDR3 extends over 15 amino acids. Germline-derived CDR1 and CDR2 are SGHAT and FQNNGV. Germline trimming cut 3 bases from V and 2 bases from J; bases unmatched to any gene: 2. This chain's CDR3 is CASSFSGSAYNEQFF. The CDR3 DNA is TGTGCCAGCAGCTTTAGCGGGAGTGCCTACAATGAGCAGTTCTTC.

In the case of this clonotype: A much larger clone differs from this one at a single base, so this may be a read error. The chain is built from TRBV2 and TRBJ1-6; TRBD1 is a possible D gene (5 bases). Germline lookup yields CDR1 SNHLY and CDR2 FYNNEI. CDR3 length: 16 amino acids. Trimming removed 8 bases at V and 9 bases at J, with 23 bases between. The CDR3 region is CASSPPAIIGGSPLHF. The CDR3 nucleotides are TGTGCCAGCTCACCACCGGCAATCATTGGGGGTTCACCCCTCCACTTT. Together with reference TRBV2 and TRBJ1-6, the CDR3 gives the full variable domain: EPEVTQTPSHQVTQMGQEVILRCVPISNHLYFYWYRQILGQKVEFLVSFYNNEISEKSEIFDDQFSVERPDGSNFTLKIRSTKLEDSAMYFCASSPPAIIGGSPLHFGNGTRLTVT.

This clonotype appeared many times. The genes are TRBV6-5 and TRBJ1-5; perhaps TRBD1 as D (6 bases). V dropped 2 bases and J dropped 1 base, with 9 bases sitting between them. The CDR3 sequence is 15 residues long. The germline V gene encodes CDR1 MNHEY and CDR2 SVGAGI. CDR3 amino acids: CASSYPDRSNQPQHF. The CDR3 DNA reads as TGTGCCAGCAGTTACCCGGACAGAAGCAATCAGCCCCAGCATTTT.

This clonotype was detected many times. The J gene is TRBJ2-3, the V gene TRBV11-3; 7 bases line up with TRBD2. Germline V gene lookup returns CDR1 SGHNT and CDR2 YENEEA. CDR3 length: 15 amino acids. Trimming at V came to 2 bases and at J to 4 bases, leaving 6 bases not matched to a gene. The CDR3 bases are TGTGCCAGCAGCTTACCCCGGGAGGAGGCAGATACGCAGTATTTT. Translating gives CASSLPREEADTQYF.

This clonotype was recorded at least ten times. V is TRBV11-1 and J is TRBJ2-2; no definite D call. Germline V gene data show CDR1 as SGHAT and CDR2 as FQDESV (reference sequence). V lost 1 base and J 7 bases, leaving 7 bases between the germline ends. CDR3 length: 13 amino acids. CDR3 region: CASSLDPDGELFF. For the CDR3, the DNA is TGTGCCAGCAGCTTAGATCCCGACGGGGAGCTGTTTTTT. Complete variable domain (other parts from reference TRBV11-1 and TRBJ2-2): EAEVAQSPRYKITEKSQAVAFWCDPISGHATLYWYRQILGQGPELLVQFQDESVVDDSQLPKDRFSAERLKGVDSTLKIQPAELGDSAMYLCASSLDPDGELFFGEGSRLTVL.

This clonotype occurred a few times. V usage is TRBV9 and J usage is TRBJ1-1; 10 bases are a match to TRBD1. The trim removed 0 bases at V and 4 bases at J, leaving 9 bases unmatched. The CDR3 sequence is 17 residues long. Germline CDR1 SGDLS, CDR2 YYNGEE. This CDR3 is CASSVGIGWDRGTEAFF. The CDR3 nucleotides read TGTGCCAGCAGCGTAGGAATTGGGTGGGACAGGGGCACTGAAGCTTTCTTT.

This clonotype was picked up many times. The chain recombines TRBV12-3 or TRBV12-4 with TRBJ2-3; D unresolved. V lost 6 bases to trimming and J lost 6 bases, with 16 bases between them. The CDR3 is 14 residues long. The CDR3 DNA reads TGTGCCAGCAGCCGTCTTTCCGAAGAGGATACGCAGTATTTT. It yields the protein CASSRLSEEDTQYF.

This clonotype was seen repeatedly, ten times or more. The J gene is TRBJ2-5, the V gene TRBV28, with D unclear. V shed 6 bases and J shed 3 bases, with 17 bases lying between them. This CDR3 region has 15 residues. Germline values: CDR1 MDHEN, CDR2 SYDVKM. The CDR3 here is CASSQTTRPKETQYF. Here the CDR3 DNA reads TGTGCCAGCAGCCAAACGACACGGCCTAAAGAGACCCAGTACTTC.

This clonotype was detected ten times or more. The chain joins TRBV20-1 to TRBJ1-4, with TRBD1 matching over 7 bases. Germline V gene data show CDR1 as DFQATT and CDR2 as SNEGSKA (reference sequence). The CDR3 has 13 residues. The J segment lost 8 bases and the V segment lost 1 base, leaving 4 bases of the junction unmatched. The CDR3 bases are TGCAGTGCTAGAGGAGGACAGGAAGAAAAACTGTTTTTT. Its translation: CSARGGQEEKLFF.

In its sample, this clonotype was seen many times. The V call is TRBV11-2, the J call TRBJ2-3; D unresolved. Trimming took 6 bases from V and 3 from J, leaving 4 bases between them. From germline, CDR1 is SGHAT and CDR2 FQNNGV. The length of the CDR3 is 11 residues. CDR3 residues: CASRLTDTQYF. CDR3 nucleotides: TGTGCCAGCAGACTAACAGATACGCAGTATTTT.

In nucleotides, the CDR3 is TGCAGTGCTAGCGGCGGGACGAACACCGGGGAGCTGTTTTTT. It specifies CSASGGTNTGELFF. This chain links TRBV20-1 with TRBJ2-2, with a possible D match to TRBD2 (6 bases). This CDR3 is built from 14 residues. Trimming took 3 bases from V and 0 from J, leaving 8 bases between them. Germline-derived CDR1 and CDR2 are DFQATT and SNEGSKA (reference sequence).

A note on this clonotype: Compared with germline, one end of the junction differs, possibly owing to a read error. The chain links TRBV28 to TRBJ1-2; no clear D. Germline V gene sequence: CDR1 MDHEN, CDR2 SYDVKM. This CDR3 has 13 residues. The CDR3 region is CASSFGDDYCYTF. The CDR3 DNA is TGTGCCAGCAGTTTTGGGGATGACTATTGCTACACCTTC.

This clonotype was detected many times. The V gene is TRBV4-1, the J gene TRBJ1-1; D not certain. CDR1 is MGHRA, CDR2 YSYEKL, per germline. CDR3 size: 16 residues. The ends were cut back, 0 bases at V and 0 bases at J, with 11 bases in the middle. CDR3 residues: CASSQEGGVMNTEAFF. The DNA of the CDR3 is TGCGCCAGCAGCCAAGAAGGCGGTGTCATGAACACTGAAGCTTTCTTT.

Remarks on this clonotype: A much more abundant neighbour one base away suggests this may be a read error. The gene calls are TRBV7-8 and TRBJ2-3; 9 nucleotides align to TRBD1. The V gene's germline CDR1 is SGHVS and CDR2 FQNEAQ. This CDR3 contains 15 residues. CDR3 region: CVSSPNRGRKDTQYF. CDR3 coding DNA: TGTGTCAGCAGCCCCAACAGGGGGCGTAAAGATACGCAGTATTTT.

Ten or more counts support this clonotype. The chain employs TRBV7-2 and TRBJ1-1; TRBD1 might be the D (5 bases). This CDR3 has 17 residues. V was pared by 0 bases and J by 2 bases, with 16 bases between. Germline values: CDR1 SGHTA, CDR2 FQGNSA. CDR3 sequence reads: CASSLAGGYGSNTEAFF. The CDR3 bases are TGTGCCAGCAGCTTAGCCGGGGGTTACGGAAGCAACACTGAAGCTTTCTTT.

This clonotype has at least ten counts. The chain recombines TRBV20-1 with TRBJ1-1, with D unclear. The CDR3 runs to 12 residues. Germline CDR1 is DFQATT and CDR2 is SNEGSKA (reference sequence). The V gene lost 3 bases and the J gene lost 6 bases, with 11 bases spanning the gap. The CDR3 loop reads CSARAPRAEAFF. The CDR3 DNA reads TGCAGTGCTAGGGCCCCGAGGGCTGAAGCTTTCTTT.

This clonotype was detected only a few times. The V gene is TRBV7-9, the J gene TRBJ2-2; TRBD2 matches at 7 bases. CDR3 length: 16 residues. Per the germline V gene, CDR1 is SEHNR and CDR2 is FQNEAQ (reference sequence). The J segment lost 6 bases and the V segment lost 4 bases, leaving 11 bases of the junction unmatched. The CDR3 loop is CASSSPLGGEAGELFF. The CDR3 DNA is TGTGCCAGCAGCTCGCCTCTGGGGGGGGAAGCCGGGGAGCTGTTTTTT.